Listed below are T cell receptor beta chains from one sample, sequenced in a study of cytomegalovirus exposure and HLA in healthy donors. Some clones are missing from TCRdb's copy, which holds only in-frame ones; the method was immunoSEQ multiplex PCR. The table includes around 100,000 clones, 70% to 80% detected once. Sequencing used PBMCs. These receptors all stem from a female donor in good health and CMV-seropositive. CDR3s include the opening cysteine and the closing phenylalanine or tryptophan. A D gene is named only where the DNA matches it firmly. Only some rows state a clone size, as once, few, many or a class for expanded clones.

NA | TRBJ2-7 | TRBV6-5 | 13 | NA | TGTGCCAGCAGTTACCGGAGCTCCTACGAGCAGTACTTC | CASSYRSSYEQYF
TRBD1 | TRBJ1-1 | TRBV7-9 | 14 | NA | TGTGCCAGCAGCCCCGGACAGGCGGACACTGAAGCTTTCTTT | CASSPGQADTEAFF
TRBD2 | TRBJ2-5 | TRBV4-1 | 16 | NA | TGCGCCAGCAGCCAAGGCCTAGCGGGGGGTTTGGAGACCCAGTACTTC | CASSQGLAGGLETQYF
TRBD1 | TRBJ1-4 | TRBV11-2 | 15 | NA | TGTGCCAGCAGCTTAGGTTCCGGGACAGGTGAAAAACTGTTTTTT | CASSLGSGTGEKLFF
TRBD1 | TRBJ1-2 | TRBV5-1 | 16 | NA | TGCGCCAGCAGCTTGGATCAGGGACAGGGGACCTATGGCTACACCTTC | CASSLDQGQGTYGYTF
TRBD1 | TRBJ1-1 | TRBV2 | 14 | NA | TGTGCCAGCAGTCGGACAGGGATTAACACTGAAGCTTTCTTT | CASSRTGINTEAFF
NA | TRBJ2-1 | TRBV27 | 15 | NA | TGTGCCAGCAGTCCGGGGGACAGTTTGCATGATGAGCAGTTCTTC | CASSPGDSLHDEQFF
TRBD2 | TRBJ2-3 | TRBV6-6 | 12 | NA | TGTGCCGCTAGCGGGGGGACAGATACGCAGTATTTT | CAASGGTDTQYF
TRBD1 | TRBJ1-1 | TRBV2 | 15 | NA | TGTGCCAGCAGACCGACAGGGGGGACGAACACTGAAGCTTTCTTT | CASRPTGGTNTEAFF
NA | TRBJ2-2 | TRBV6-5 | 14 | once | TGTGCCGTGCGACGGGTACAGAACACCGGGGAGCTGTTTTTT | CAVRRVQNTGELFF